This T cell receptor (beta chain) was recovered during a study of human T cells and chemical hapten exposure. Looking at the study overall: The sensitizer, 2% DPC, was used on roughly 2 cm by roughly 2 cm of upper inner arm skin. Variation in per-sample TCR yields came mainly from small pooled library volume differences. Study-wide results and caveats: With regard to DPC sensitization, TCRs above 1 in 1000 frequency did not change.

This clonotype showed up just a few times. The antigen is not known. Time point given: patch test 1, 2 weeks after DPC sensitization. The treatment was: therapeutic diphenylcyclopropenone sensitization with weekly scalp DPC. This CDR3 comprises 15 residues. Trimming at V came to 5 bases and at J to 6 bases, leaving 9 bases not matched to a gene. Per germline, CDR1 MNHEY and CDR2 SVGAGI. TCRdb analysed the RACE reads with MiXCR anew, one entry per CDR3 protein. The sample contains about 69,000 distinct CDR3 sequences, approximately 32% of which appear only once. The sequences come from whole blood, collected in connection with sensitization to the hapten diphenylcyclopropenone (DPC). This clonotype originated in a man aged 35 to 55 with alopecia areata. Some clones in this sample may be carry-over from other donors' samples. The chain couples TRBV6-5 to TRBJ2-3; 9 bases are shared with TRBD2. CDR3 in amino acids: CASSPGIAGVDTQYF. The CDR3 bases are TGTGCCAGCAGTCCCGGGATAGCGGGAGTGGATACGCAGTATTTT.